The clone carrying this T cell receptor (beta chain) qualifies as large (0.1 to 1%). Antigen specificity is unknown. The method was immunoSEQ multiplex PCR; TCRdb's version includes in-frame clones alone and lacks a portion of them. The sample contains more than 1,500 clones, about 25% of which appear only once. The sample comes from a study of T cells in localized non-small cell lung cancer. General study results and limits: There was higher T cell clonality in uninvolved adjacent lung than in tumor, and it was highest there. In adjacent lung, a median roughly 58 of the top 100 tumor clones were found.

The V gene lost 7 bases and the J gene lost 2 bases, with 14 bases spanning the gap. Per germline, CDR1 SGHNT and CDR2 YENEEA. CDR3 size: 14 residues. Specimen: normal lung tissue next to the tumor, collected before any cancer treatment. The sequence was obtained from an older female donor with stage I lung adenocarcinoma. The V gene is TRBV11-3, the J gene TRBJ1-1; weak D call: TRBD1 (6 bases). The CDR3 nucleotides are TGTGCCAGCACCTGGGGCAGGGGAAACACTGAAGCTTTCTTT. Its protein product is CASTWGRGNTEAFF.